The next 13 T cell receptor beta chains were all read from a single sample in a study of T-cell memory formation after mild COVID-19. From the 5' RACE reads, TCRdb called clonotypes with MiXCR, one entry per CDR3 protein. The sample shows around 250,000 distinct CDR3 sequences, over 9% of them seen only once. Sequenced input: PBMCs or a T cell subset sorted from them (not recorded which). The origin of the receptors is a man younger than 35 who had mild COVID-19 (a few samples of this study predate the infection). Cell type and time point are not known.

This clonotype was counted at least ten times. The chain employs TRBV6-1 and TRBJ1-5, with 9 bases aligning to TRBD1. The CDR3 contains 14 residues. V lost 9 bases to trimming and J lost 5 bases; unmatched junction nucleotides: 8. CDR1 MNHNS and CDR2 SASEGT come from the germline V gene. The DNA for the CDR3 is TGTGCCAGTTCCCGGGACAGGGTTGATCAGCCCCAGCATTTT. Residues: CASSRDRVDQPQHF.

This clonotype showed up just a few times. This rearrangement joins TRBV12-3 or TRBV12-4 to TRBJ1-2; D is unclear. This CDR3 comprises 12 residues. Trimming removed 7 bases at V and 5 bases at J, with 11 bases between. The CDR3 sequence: CASNLGGYGYTF. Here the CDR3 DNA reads TGTGCCAGCAACCTGGGAGGATATGGCTACACCTTC.

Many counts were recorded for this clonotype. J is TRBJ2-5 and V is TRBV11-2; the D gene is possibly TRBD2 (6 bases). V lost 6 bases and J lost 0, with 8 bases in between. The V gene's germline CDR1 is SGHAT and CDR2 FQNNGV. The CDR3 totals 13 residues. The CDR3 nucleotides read TGTGCCAGCAGGGACTACTACCAAGAGACCCAGTACTTC. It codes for CASRDYYQETQYF.

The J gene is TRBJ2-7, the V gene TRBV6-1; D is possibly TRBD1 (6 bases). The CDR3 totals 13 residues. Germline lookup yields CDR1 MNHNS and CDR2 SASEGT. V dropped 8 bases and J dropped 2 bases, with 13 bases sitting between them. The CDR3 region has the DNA TGTGCCAGCTCCCAGGGGCAGGCCTACGAGCAGTACTTC. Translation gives CASSQGQAYEQYF.

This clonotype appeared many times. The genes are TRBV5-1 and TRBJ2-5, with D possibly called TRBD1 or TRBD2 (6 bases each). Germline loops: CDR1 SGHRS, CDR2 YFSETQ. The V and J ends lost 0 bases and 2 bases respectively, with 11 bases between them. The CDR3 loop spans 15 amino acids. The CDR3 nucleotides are TGCGCCAGCAGCTTGGAGGGGGGCCGACAAGAGACCCAGTACTTC. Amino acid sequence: CASSLEGGRQETQYF.

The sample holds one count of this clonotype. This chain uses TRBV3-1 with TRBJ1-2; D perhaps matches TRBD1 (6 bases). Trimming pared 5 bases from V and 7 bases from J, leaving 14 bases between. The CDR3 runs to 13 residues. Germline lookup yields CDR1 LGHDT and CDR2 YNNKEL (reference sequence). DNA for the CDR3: TGTGCCAGCAGCACCGACAGGCGAGGTGGCTACACCTTC. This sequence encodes CASSTDRRGGYTF.

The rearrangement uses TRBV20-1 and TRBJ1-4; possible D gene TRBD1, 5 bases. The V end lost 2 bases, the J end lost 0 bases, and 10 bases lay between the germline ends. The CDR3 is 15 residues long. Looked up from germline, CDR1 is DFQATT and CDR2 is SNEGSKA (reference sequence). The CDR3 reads CSARPRGSTNEKLFF. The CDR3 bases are TGCAGTGCTAGACCCCGGGGGTCAACTAATGAAAAACTGTTTTTT.

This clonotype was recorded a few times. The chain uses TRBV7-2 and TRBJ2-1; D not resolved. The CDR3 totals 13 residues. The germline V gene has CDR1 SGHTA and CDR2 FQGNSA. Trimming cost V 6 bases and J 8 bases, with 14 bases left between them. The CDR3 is CASRQTGWDEQFF. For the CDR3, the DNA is TGTGCCAGCAGGCAGACCGGCTGGGATGAGCAGTTCTTC.

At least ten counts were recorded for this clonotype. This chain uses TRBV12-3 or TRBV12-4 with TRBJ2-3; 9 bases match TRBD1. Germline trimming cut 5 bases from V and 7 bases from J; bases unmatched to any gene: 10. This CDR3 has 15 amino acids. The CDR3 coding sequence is TGTGCCAGCAGTGCTCGGGACAGGGAGGGATATACGCAGTATTTT. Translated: CASSARDREGYTQYF.

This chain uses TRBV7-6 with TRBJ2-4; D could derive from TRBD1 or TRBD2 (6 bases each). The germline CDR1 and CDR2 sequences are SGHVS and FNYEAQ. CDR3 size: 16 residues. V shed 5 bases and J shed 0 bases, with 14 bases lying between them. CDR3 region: CASSPRGELAKNIQYF. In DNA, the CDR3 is TGTGCCAGCAGCCCGAGGGGGGAGCTAGCCAAAAACATTCAGTACTTC.

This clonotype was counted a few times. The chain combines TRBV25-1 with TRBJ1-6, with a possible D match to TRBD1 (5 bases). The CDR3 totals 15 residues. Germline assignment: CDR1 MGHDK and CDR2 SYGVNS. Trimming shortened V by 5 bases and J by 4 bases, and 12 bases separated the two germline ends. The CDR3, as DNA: TGTGCCAGCAGTCTCCGGGGCCAGTATAATTCACCCCTCCACTTT. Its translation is CASSLRGQYNSPLHF.

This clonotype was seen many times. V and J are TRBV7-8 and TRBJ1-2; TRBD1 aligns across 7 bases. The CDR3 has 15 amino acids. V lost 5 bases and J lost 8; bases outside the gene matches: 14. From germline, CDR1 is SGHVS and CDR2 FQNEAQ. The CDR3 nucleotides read TGTGCCAGCAGCACCGGGACAGAGATCTATGGCGGCTACACCTTC. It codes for CASSTGTEIYGGYTF. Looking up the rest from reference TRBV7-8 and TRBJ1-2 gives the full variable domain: GAGVSQSPRYKVAKRGQDVALRCDPISGHVSLFWYQQALGQGPEFLTYFQNEAQLDKSGLPSDRFFAERPEGSVSTLKIQRTQQEDSAVYLCASSTGTEIYGGYTFGSGTRLTVV.

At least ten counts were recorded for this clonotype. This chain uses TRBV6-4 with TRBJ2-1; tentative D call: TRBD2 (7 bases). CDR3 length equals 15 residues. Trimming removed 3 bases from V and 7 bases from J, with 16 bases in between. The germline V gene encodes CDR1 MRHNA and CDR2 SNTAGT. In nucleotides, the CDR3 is TGTGCCAGCAGTGATCTGGGGGGGGCCGGTAATGAGCAGTTCTTC. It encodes CASSDLGGAGNEQFF.